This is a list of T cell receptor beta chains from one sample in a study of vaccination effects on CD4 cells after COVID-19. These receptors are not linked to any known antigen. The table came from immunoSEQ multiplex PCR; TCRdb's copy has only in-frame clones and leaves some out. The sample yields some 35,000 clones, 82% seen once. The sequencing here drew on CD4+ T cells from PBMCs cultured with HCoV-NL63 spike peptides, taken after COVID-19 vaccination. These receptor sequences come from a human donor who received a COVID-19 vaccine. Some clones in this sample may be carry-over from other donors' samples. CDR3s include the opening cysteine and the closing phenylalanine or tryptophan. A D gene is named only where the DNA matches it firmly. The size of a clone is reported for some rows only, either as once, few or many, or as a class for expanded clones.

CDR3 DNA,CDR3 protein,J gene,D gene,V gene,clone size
TGCGCCAGCAGCTTGGGCAGCGCGTCTACCGAGACCCAGTACTTC,CASSLGSASTETQYF,TRBJ2-5,-,TRBV5-1,-
TGTGCCAGCTCAACACAGGTGAGCACTGAAGCTTTCTTT,CASSTQVSTEAFF,TRBJ1-1,-,TRBV18,once
TGTGCCAGCAGCCCCTGGGACAGGGTCGGAAAGACCCAGTACTTC,CASSPWDRVGKTQYF,TRBJ2-5,TRBD1,TRBV7-8,-
TGCGCCAGCAACAGGGACATCGAAGAGACCCAGTACTTC,CASNRDIEETQYF,TRBJ2-5,-,TRBV10-1,-
TGCGCCAGCAGCACAGCGACTCCCCCCGGGGAGCTGTTTTTT,CASSTATPPGELFF,TRBJ2-2,-,TRBV5-1,-
TGCGCCAGCAGCCAAGTTGAACAGCCTAACACTGAAGCTTTCTTT,CASSQVEQPNTEAFF,TRBJ1-1,-,TRBV4-1,once
TGTGCCAGCAGCCGTTTGGACGGGAATCAGCCCCAGCATTTT,CASSRLDGNQPQHF,TRBJ1-5,-,TRBV7-9,-
TGTGCCAGCAGGCGAACAGTATCTAGCACAGATACGCAGTATTTT,CASRRTVSSTDTQYF,TRBJ2-3,-,TRBV6-5,-
TGTGCCAGCAGCCGAATGCGTAGCGGGGGTGGAGATACGCAGTATTTT,CASSRMRSGGGDTQYF,TRBJ2-3,TRBD2,TRBV5-5,-
TGTGCCAGCAGTGATTCCAGCCGGAGGGGAGGCTACACCTTC,CASSDSSRRGGYTF,TRBJ1-2,-,TRBV6-4,-
TGTGCCAGCAGTTCCCGCTCTGGGGCCAACGTCCTGACTTTC,CASSSRSGANVLTF,TRBJ2-6,-,TRBV28,-
TGTGCCAGCAGCTTAACGGCTAGACCAGATACGCAGTATTTT,CASSLTARPDTQYF,TRBJ2-3,-,TRBV7-3,-
TGCGCCAGCAGCTTGATCGTTTCCGGGACAGCTAGTGAAAAACTGTTTTTT,CASSLIVSGTASEKLFF,TRBJ1-4,TRBD1,TRBV5-1,once
TGTGCCAGCAGCTTTAGCGGGGGGGCCGGAGAGACCCAGTACTTC,CASSFSGGAGETQYF,TRBJ2-5,TRBD2,TRBV7-2,-
TGTGCCAGCTCCAGGACAGGCTCTAATGAAAAACTGTTTTTT,CASSRTGSNEKLFF,TRBJ1-4,TRBD1,TRBV18,-
TGTGCCAGCAGTGATCTGGTTGCCCTAGCCAAAAACATTCAGTACTTC,CASSDLVALAKNIQYF,TRBJ2-4,-,TRBV2,-